This is a list of T cell receptor beta chains from one sample in a study of blood T cell repertoires in COVID-19. Sequencing was performed with immunoSEQ multiplex PCR; in TCRdb, only in-frame clones are kept and a portion is missing. The sample lists around 100,000 clones, around nine tenths occurring once. Material: peripheral blood. The receptors shown here come from a human donor in a cohort sampled during active COVID-19. Both conserved end residues are trimmed from each CDR3. Each record gives: clone size, V gene, CDR3 protein. Clone size appears in some rows only: once, few, many, or a class for an expanded clone.

clone size: -; V gene: TRBV7-9; CDR3 protein: ASSYRGLDGYT
clone size: -; V gene: TRBV27; CDR3 protein: ATSLVNEQF
clone size: -; V gene: TRBV27; CDR3 protein: ATGGTGSAEAF
clone size: once; V gene: TRBV5-6; CDR3 protein: ASSFPYTGVTGTEAF
clone size: -; V gene: TRBV19; CDR3 protein: ASSIDRGQGIYEQY
clone size: -; V gene: TRBV20-1; CDR3 protein: SASRQGRGETQY
clone size: many; V gene: TRBV5-1; CDR3 protein: ASSSGVVTDTQY
clone size: -; V gene: TRBV6-5; CDR3 protein: ASSYSQASNQPQH
clone size: -; V gene: TRBV27; CDR3 protein: ASSLSGTGVWGDEQY
clone size: -; V gene: TRBV4-1; CDR3 protein: ASSPTSGGNYGYT
clone size: -; V gene: TRBV28; CDR3 protein: ASTGISYEQY
clone size: -; V gene: TRBV7-2; CDR3 protein: ASSPQGATNQPQH
clone size: -; V gene: TRBV7-9; CDR3 protein: ASSDRGQGANYGYT
clone size: -; V gene: TRBV12-3/TRBV12-4; CDR3 protein: ASRLTSSEQF
clone size: -; V gene: TRBV28; CDR3 protein: ASSFRRAEEETQY
clone size: -; V gene: TRBV28; CDR3 protein: ASSLSPGLEETQY
clone size: -; V gene: TRBV11-1; CDR3 protein: ASSLAMAGTNEKLF
clone size: -; V gene: TRBV19; CDR3 protein: ASSLGTGSNTEAF
clone size: -; V gene: TRBV30; CDR3 protein: AWTSLSYNEQF
clone size: -; V gene: TRBV19; CDR3 protein: ASSQWEGTDTQY
clone size: -; V gene: TRBV7-9; CDR3 protein: ASSLVLAGQETQY
clone size: -; V gene: TRBV9; CDR3 protein: ASSVGLAGYNEQF
clone size: -; V gene: TRBV9; CDR3 protein: ASSAGARDEQY
clone size: once; V gene: TRBV28; CDR3 protein: ASSLGGIRGEQY